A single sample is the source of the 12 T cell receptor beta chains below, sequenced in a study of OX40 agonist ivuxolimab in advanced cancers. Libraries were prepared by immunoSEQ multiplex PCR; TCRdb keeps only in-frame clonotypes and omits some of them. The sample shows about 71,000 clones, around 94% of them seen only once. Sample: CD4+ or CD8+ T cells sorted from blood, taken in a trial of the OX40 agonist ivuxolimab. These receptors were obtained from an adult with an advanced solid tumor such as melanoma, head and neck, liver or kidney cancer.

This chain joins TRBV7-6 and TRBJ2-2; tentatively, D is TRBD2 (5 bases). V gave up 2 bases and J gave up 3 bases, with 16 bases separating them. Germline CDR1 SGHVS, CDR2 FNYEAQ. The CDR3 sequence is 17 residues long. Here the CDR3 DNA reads TGTGCCAGCAGCTTAAGAGCGAGGACTCCTGACACCGGGGAGCTGTTTTTT. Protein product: CASSLRARTPDTGELFF.

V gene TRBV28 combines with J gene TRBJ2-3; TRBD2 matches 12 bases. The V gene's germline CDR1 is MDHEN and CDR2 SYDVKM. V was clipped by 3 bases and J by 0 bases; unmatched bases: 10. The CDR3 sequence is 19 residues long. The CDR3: CASSFGPGLAGYSTDTQYF. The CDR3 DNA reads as TGTGCCAGCAGTTTTGGTCCGGGACTAGCGGGTTATAGCACAGATACGCAGTATTTT. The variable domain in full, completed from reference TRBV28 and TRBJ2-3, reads DVKVTQSSRYLVKRTGEKVFLECVQDMDHENMFWYRQDPGLGLRLIYFSYDVKMKEKGDIPEGYSVSREKKERFSLILESASTNQTSMYLCASSFGPGLAGYSTDTQYFGPGTRLTVL.

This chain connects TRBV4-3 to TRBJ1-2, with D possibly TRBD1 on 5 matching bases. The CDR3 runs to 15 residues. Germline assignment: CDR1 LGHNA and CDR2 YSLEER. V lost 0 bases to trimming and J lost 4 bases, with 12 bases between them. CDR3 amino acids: CASSQDQGGSYGYTF. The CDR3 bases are TGCGCCAGCAGCCAAGATCAGGGAGGGAGCTATGGCTACACCTTC.

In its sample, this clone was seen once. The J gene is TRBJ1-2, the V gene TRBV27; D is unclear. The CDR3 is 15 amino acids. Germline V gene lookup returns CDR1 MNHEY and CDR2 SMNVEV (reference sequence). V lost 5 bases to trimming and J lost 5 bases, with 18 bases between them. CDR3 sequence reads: CASSHPGGSFYGYTF. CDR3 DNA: TGTGCCAGCAGTCATCCGGGAGGGTCCTTTTATGGCTACACCTTC.

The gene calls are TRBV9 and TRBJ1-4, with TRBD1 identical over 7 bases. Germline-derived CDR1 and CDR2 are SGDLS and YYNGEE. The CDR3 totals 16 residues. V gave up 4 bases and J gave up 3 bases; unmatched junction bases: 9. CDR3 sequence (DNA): TGTGCCAGCAGCCCTACAACAGGGACAGCTAATGAAAAACTGTTTTTT. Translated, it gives CASSPTTGTANEKLFF.

The CDR3 DNA reads as TGTGCCATCAGTGGACCCAATGAAAAACTGTTTTTT. It codes for CAISGPNEKLFF. This chain connects TRBV10-3 to TRBJ1-4; D is unclear. V dropped 4 bases and J dropped 5 bases, with 5 bases sitting between them. Germline V gives CDR1 ENHRY, CDR2 SYGVKD. This CDR3 is 12 amino acids long.

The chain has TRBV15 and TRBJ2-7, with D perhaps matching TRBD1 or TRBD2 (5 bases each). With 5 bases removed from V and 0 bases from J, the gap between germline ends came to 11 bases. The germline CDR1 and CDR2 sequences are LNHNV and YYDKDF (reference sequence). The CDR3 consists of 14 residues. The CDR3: CATSVGASSYEQYF. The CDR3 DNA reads TGTGCCACCAGCGTCGGGGCCTCCTCCTACGAGCAGTACTTC. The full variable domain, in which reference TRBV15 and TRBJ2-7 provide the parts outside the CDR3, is DAMVIQNPRYQVTQFGKPVTLSCSQTLNHNVMYWYQQKSSQAPKLLFHYYDKDFNNEADTPDNFQSRRPNTSFCFLDIRSPGLGDTAMYLCATSVGASSYEQYFGPGTRLTVT.

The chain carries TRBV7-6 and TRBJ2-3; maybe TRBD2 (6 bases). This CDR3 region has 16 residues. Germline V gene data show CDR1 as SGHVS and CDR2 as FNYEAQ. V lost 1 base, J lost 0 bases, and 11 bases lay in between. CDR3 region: CASSLGASGSTDTQYF. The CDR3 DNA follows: TGTGCCAGCAGCTTAGGGGCCAGCGGGAGCACAGATACGCAGTATTTT.

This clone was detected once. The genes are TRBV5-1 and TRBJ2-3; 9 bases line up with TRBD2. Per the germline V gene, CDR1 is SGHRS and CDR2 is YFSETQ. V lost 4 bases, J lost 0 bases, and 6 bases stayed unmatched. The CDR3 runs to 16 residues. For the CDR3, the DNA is TGCGCCAGCAGCATACGGACTAGCGCCAGCACAGATACGCAGTATTTT. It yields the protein CASSIRTSASTDTQYF. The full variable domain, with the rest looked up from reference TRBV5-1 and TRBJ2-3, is KAGVTQTPRYLIKTRGQQVTLSCSPISGHRSVSWYQQTPGQGLQFLFEYFSETQRNKGNFPGRFSGRQFSNSRSEMNVSTLELGDSALYLCASSIRTSASTDTQYFGPGTRLTVL.

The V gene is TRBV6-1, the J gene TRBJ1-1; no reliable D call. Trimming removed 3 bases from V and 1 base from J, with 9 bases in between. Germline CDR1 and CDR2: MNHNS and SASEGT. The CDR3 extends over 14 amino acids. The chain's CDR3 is CASSDYFQNTEAFF. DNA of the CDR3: TGTGCCAGCAGTGACTACTTCCAGAACACTGAAGCTTTCTTT.

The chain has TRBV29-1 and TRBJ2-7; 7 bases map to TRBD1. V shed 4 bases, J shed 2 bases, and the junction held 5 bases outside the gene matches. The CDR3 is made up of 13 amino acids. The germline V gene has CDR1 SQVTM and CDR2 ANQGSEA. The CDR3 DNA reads TGCAGCGTTGGGGCAGGGGGTGCCTACGAGCAGTACTTC. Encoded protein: CSVGAGGAYEQYF.

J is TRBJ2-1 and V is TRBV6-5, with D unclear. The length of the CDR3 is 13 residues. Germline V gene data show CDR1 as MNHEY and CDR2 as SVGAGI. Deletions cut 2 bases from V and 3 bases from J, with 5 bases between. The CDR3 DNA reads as TGTGCCAGCAGTTACGCCCTCTACAATGAGCAGTTCTTC. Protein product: CASSYALYNEQFF.